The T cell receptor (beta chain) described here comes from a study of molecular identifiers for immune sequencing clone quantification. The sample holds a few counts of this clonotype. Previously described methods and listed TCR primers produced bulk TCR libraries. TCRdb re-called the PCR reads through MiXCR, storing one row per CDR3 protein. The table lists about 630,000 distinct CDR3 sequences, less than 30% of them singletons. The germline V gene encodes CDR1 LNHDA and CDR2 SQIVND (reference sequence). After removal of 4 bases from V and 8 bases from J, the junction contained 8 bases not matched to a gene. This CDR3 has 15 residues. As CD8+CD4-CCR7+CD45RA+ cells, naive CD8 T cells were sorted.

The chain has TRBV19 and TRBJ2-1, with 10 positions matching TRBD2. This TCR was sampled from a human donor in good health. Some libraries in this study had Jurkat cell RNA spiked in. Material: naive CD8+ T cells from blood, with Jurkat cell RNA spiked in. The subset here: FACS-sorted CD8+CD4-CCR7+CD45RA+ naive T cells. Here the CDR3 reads CASSRSGGAGDEQFF. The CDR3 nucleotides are TGTGCCAGTAGTAGGAGCGGGGGGGCAGGGGATGAGCAGTTCTTC.